This T cell receptor beta chain was obtained from a study of T-cell memory formation after mild COVID-19. Notes on the study in general: CD4/CD8 balance held among clones contracting day 15 to 85, and later expanders leaned CD4+.

TCRdb reprocessed the 5' RACE reads with MiXCR, giving one entry per CDR3 protein. The table has fewer than 400,000 distinct CDR3 sequences, over 10% seen once; the top ten hold about 20%. With regard to this clonotype: The antigen remains undetermined.

Sequenced: PBMCs or a T cell subset sorted from them (not recorded which). This TCR was recovered from a man younger than 35 who had mild COVID-19 (a few samples of this study predate the infection). Cell type and time point are not known.

For the CDR3, the DNA is TGTGCCAGCAGCTTGGGACTAGCGGTGGAGACCCAGTACTTC. It encodes CASSLGLAVETQYF. This chain uses TRBV7-3 with TRBJ2-5; 11 positions agree with TRBD2. In germline, CDR1 is SGHTA, CDR2 FQGTGA. J was trimmed by 5 bases and V by 3 bases; bases with no gene match: 2. This CDR3 is 14 amino acids long.